The TCR beta chain under discussion was sequenced for a study of blood T cell repertoires in COVID-19. In the study overall: Both acute and convalescent COVID-19 samples were obtained from the United States, Italy and Spain. From T cells, B-cell-depleted T cells, or PBMCs came the material, which was cDNA or gDNA.

The V end lost 6 bases, the J end lost 7 bases, and 15 bases lay between the germline ends. Germline values: CDR1 MNHEY, CDR2 SVGAGI. CDR3 size: 14 residues. Original data processing: The assay estimated nucleated cells by amplifying reference gene primers. Measured with immunoSEQ multiplex PCR; TCRdb has only the in-frame clones, and not every one. That table is the source of V, J and clone size, and D and trimming were worked out from the DNA. Here the sample spans around 99,000 clones, over 75% being singletons. The receptor's source is a woman aged 45-65 years with acute or convalescent COVID-19. The chain employs TRBV6-5 and TRBJ1-4; TRBD1 is a possible D gene (5 bases). Sequencing was performed on peripheral blood. CDR3 amino acids: CASRVDSWAEKLFF. CDR3 nucleotide sequence: TGTGCCAGCAGGGTCGACAGCTGGGCTGAAAAACTGTTTTTT.